This is a list of T cell receptor beta chains from one sample in a study of human T cells and chemical hapten exposure. TCRdb analysed the RACE reads with MiXCR anew, one entry per CDR3 protein. The table includes some 49,000 distinct CDR3 sequences, about 10% detected once. The starting material was whole blood, obtained in connection with sensitization to the hapten diphenylcyclopropenone (DPC). These receptors were taken from a woman aged 45-65 years with alopecia areata. Some clones in this sample may be carry-over from other donors' samples. Both conserved end residues are part of each CDR3. The D gene is left open where the match is weak. For some rows the clone size is stated as once, few or many, or as a class when expanded; others skip it.

-	TRBV6-2/TRBV6-3	TRBJ2-6	many	19	CASSLLYSPTVSGANVLTF	TGTGCCAGCAGCCTATTATATTCCCCGACAGTCTCTGGGGCCAACGTCCTGACTTTC
TRBD1	TRBV28	TRBJ1-2	many	15	CASSFLRQGKYGYTF	TGTGCCAGCAGTTTTTTGAGACAGGGAAAGTATGGCTACACCTTC
-	TRBV7-6	TRBJ2-1	many	15	CASSLVGHPYNEQFF	TGTGCCAGCAGCTTAGTAGGGCACCCCTACAATGAGCAGTTCTTC
TRBD1	TRBV7-8	TRBJ2-3	few	17	CASSVKQGAVGTDTQYF	TGTGCCAGCAGCGTAAAACAGGGGGCTGTCGGCACAGATACGCAGTATTTT
-	TRBV12-3/TRBV12-4	TRBJ1-1	many	11	CASSSGTEAFF	TGTGCCAGCAGTTCCGGGACTGAAGCTTTCTTT
TRBD2	TRBV7-9	TRBJ2-3	many	18	CASSLKIRLAGSRDTQYF	TGTGCCAGCAGCTTAAAGATCCGGCTAGCGGGATCAAGAGATACGCAGTATTTT
TRBD1	TRBV5-5	TRBJ1-1	few	14	CASSLGTGATEAFF	TGTGCCAGCAGCTTGGGGACAGGGGCCACTGAAGCTTTCTTT
TRBD2	TRBV11-3	TRBJ2-1	-	15	CASSLEGTSSNEQFF	TGTGCCAGCAGCTTAGAGGGGACTAGCAGCAATGAGCAGTTCTTC
-	TRBV2	TRBJ2-2	many	15	CASSDRRTNTGELFF	TGTGCCAGCAGTGACCGGAGAACGAACACCGGGGAGCTGTTTTTT
-	TRBV12-3/TRBV12-4	TRBJ1-1	many	15	CASRPVGGSKTEAFF	TGTGCCAGCAGACCCGTAGGAGGTTCTAAGACTGAAGCTTTCTTT
-	TRBV18	TRBJ1-1	-	14	CASSPPIGNTEAFF	TGTGCCAGCTCACCACCGATTGGGAACACTGAAGCTTTCTTT
-	TRBV7-9	TRBJ2-7	medium-sized	14	CASSAEGSLDEQYF	TGTGCCAGCAGCGCCGAGGGGAGCCTGGACGAGCAGTACTTC
-	TRBV4-3	TRBJ2-3	few	14	CASSQDTGADTQYF	TGCGCCAGCAGCCAAGATACGGGGGCAGATACGCAGTATTTT
-	TRBV20-1	TRBJ1-1	many	14	CSASIWGSFTEAFF	TGCAGTGCTTCCATCTGGGGTTCATTCACTGAAGCTTTCTTT
-	TRBV4-1	TRBJ2-2	many	14	CASSQRENTGELFF	TGCGCCAGCAGCCAAAGGGAGAACACCGGGGAGCTGTTTTTT
-	TRBV29-1	TRBJ1-2	-	14	CSVATNERRSGYTF	TGCAGCGTTGCCACGAACGAGAGACGCTCTGGCTACACCTTC
TRBD2	TRBV6-6	TRBJ2-2	many	17	CASSKELAGGSTGELFF	TGTGCCAGCAGTAAAGAACTAGCGGGAGGATCAACCGGGGAGCTGTTTTTT
-	TRBV20-1	TRBJ1-6	many	14	CSALGETYNSPLHF	TGCAGTGCCCTCGGCGAGACCTATAATTCACCCCTCCACTTT
-	TRBV10-3	TRBJ2-7	-	11	CAISEVAEQYF	TGTGCCATCAGTGAGGTAGCCGAGCAGTACTTC
TRBD2	TRBV6-5	TRBJ2-1	few	16	CASSYGTSGGRNEQFF	TGTGCCAGCAGTTATGGAACTAGCGGGGGTAGGAATGAGCAGTTCTTC
TRBD2	TRBV6-1	TRBJ2-1	many	17	CASTPRASGSSYNEQFF	TGTGCCAGCACCCCCCGAGCTAGCGGGAGCTCCTACAATGAGCAGTTCTTC
-	TRBV5-1	TRBJ1-1	once	14	CASSLPGIGSEAFF	TGCGCCAGCAGCTTGCCAGGAATTGGTAGTGAAGCTTTCTTT
-	TRBV29-1	TRBJ2-7	-	12	CSGGGDSYEQYF	TGCAGCGGGGGGGGCGACTCCTACGAGCAGTACTTC
-	TRBV20-1	TRBJ1-1	many	12	CSARFTNTEAFF	TGCAGTGCTAGATTTACGAACACTGAAGCTTTCTTT
-	TRBV29-1	TRBJ2-7	many	13	CSVTRDSLYEQYF	TGCAGCGTAACCCGGGACTCCCTGTACGAGCAGTACTTC
TRBD1	TRBV3-1	TRBJ2-6	many	15	CASRRQGSGANVLTF	TGTGCCAGCAGGAGACAGGGGTCAGGGGCCAACGTCCTGACTTTC
-	TRBV18	TRBJ1-1	many	16	CASSPPGYWGNTEAFF	TGTGCCAGCTCACCACCGGGGTACTGGGGTAACACTGAAGCTTTCTTT
-	TRBV28	TRBJ1-2	-	14	CASSSLGEPYGYTF	TGTGCCAGCAGTTCCTTAGGGGAACCCTATGGCTACACCTTC